The 5 T cell receptor beta chains listed next were all sequenced from one sample in a study of T cell responses to AZD1222 COVID-19 vaccine. Sequenced by immunoSEQ multiplex PCR; TCRdb stores in-frame clones only, minus some. The sample lists about 120,000 clones, about 90% occurring once. Sequenced here: peripheral blood, sampled on day 0 of AZD1222 vaccination. These receptors were collected from an adult in good health.

The rearrangement links TRBV15 to TRBJ2-1, with D maybe TRBD2 (6 bases). CDR1 is LNHNV, CDR2 YYDKDF, per germline (reference sequence). Trimming took off 0 bases at V and 0 bases at J, with 9 bases between the two ends. This CDR3 region has 16 residues. CDR3 region: CATSREYGGSYNEQFF. CDR3 bases: TGTGCCACCAGCAGAGAATACGGGGGCTCCTACAATGAGCAGTTCTTC.

The chain links TRBV19 to TRBJ2-7; D gene ambiguous. Trimming stripped 7 bases from V and 2 bases from J, with 15 bases between. The CDR3 is 14 residues long. Germline values: CDR1 LNHDA, CDR2 SQIVND (reference sequence). CDR3 bases: TGTGCCAGTACAGACTCCAACAAAGCCTACGAGCAGTACTTC. Translation: CASTDSNKAYEQYF.

The chain uses TRBV11-2 and TRBJ2-7; 7 nucleotides line up with TRBD1. V gave up 3 bases and J gave up 3 bases; unmatched junction bases: 5. Germline CDR1 is SGHAT and CDR2 is FQNNGV. This CDR3 has 14 residues. CDR3 coding DNA: TGTGCCAGCAGCTTCCGGGACAGTGACTACGAGCAGTACTTC. Residues: CASSFRDSDYEQYF.

The chain recombines TRBV9 with TRBJ2-7; weak D call: TRBD1 (6 bases). This CDR3 comprises 14 residues. V lost 4 bases to trimming and J lost 2 bases, with 13 bases between them. Germline V lookup: CDR1 SGDLS, CDR2 YYNGEE. The CDR3 nucleotides read TGTGCCAGCAGCTCAGGACAGACCCCCTACGAGCAGTACTTC. It yields the protein CASSSGQTPYEQYF. Variable domain in full (rest from reference TRBV9 and TRBJ2-7): DSGVTQTPKHLITATGQRVTLRCSPRSGDLSVYWYQQSLDQGLQFLIQYYNGEERAKGNILERFSAQQFPDLHSELNLSSLELGDSALYFCASSSGQTPYEQYFGPGTRLTVT.

The rearrangement joins TRBV14 to TRBJ2-1; possible D gene TRBD2, 6 bases. CDR1 and CDR2 (germline): SGHDN, FVKESK. This CDR3 spans 16 amino acids. Between the trimmed V and J ends, which lost 1 base and 3 bases, there was a span of 13 bases. In DNA form, the CDR3 reads TGTGCCAGCAGCCAAGGCCGGCGGCGGGACTACAATGAGCAGTTCTTC. Its protein product is CASSQGRRRDYNEQFF.